One and the same sample provided the 15 T cell receptor beta chains below, sequenced in a study of OX40 agonist ivuxolimab in advanced cancers. TCRdb's table, derived via immunoSEQ multiplex PCR, lists solely in-frame clones and lacks some. The table lists approximately 20,000 clones, around three quarters of them singletons, with 7.5% to 10% in the top ten. The material sequenced was CD4+ or CD8+ T cells sorted from blood, taken in a trial of the OX40 agonist ivuxolimab. The receptors here all came from an adult with an advanced solid tumor such as melanoma, head and neck, liver or kidney cancer.

The chain recombines TRBV15 with TRBJ2-1; D is uncertain. V dropped 5 bases and J dropped 0 bases, with 11 bases sitting between them. Germline loops: CDR1 LNHNV, CDR2 YYDKDF (reference sequence). The CDR3 totals 15 residues. The CDR3 DNA follows: TGTGCCACCAGCGCGACGGCAGCCTCCTACAATGAGCAGTTCTTC. Translating gives CATSATAASYNEQFF.

Here the CDR3 reads CASSQLDGELFF. CDR3 nucleotide sequence: TGTGCCAGCAGCCAACTTGACGGGGAGCTGTTTTTT. V is TRBV11-3 and J is TRBJ2-2; D is uncertain. Trimming cost V 5 bases and J 7 bases, with 8 bases left between them. This CDR3 is 12 amino acids long. Germline lookup yields CDR1 SGHNT and CDR2 YENEEA.

The chain recombines TRBV2 with TRBJ2-2; maybe TRBD2 (6 bases). Germline V lookup: CDR1 SNHLY, CDR2 FYNNEI. Trimming removed 6 bases at V and 2 bases at J, with 10 bases between. The CDR3 loop spans 14 amino acids. The CDR3 protein is CASRPGLNTGELFF. DNA for the CDR3: TGTGCCAGCAGACCGGGACTCAACACCGGGGAGCTGTTTTTT.

This clone was seen a few times. The rearrangement uses TRBV5-4 and TRBJ1-2; D call uncertain. This CDR3 region has 14 residues. Germline loops: CDR1 SGHNT, CDR2 YYREEE (reference sequence). V was clipped by 4 bases and J by 8 bases, with 18 bases between them. The CDR3 spells CASSNQAPDGGYTF. The CDR3 nucleotides are TGTGCCAGCAGCAACCAAGCCCCCGACGGGGGCTACACCTTC.

The J gene is TRBJ2-2, the V gene TRBV5-1; 7 bases line up with TRBD2. The CDR3 has 17 residues. In germline, CDR1 is SGHRS, CDR2 YFSETQ. The junction had 15 bases not matched to a gene; V was cut back by 4 bases and J by 6 bases. The CDR3 protein is CASSRTLSGGSPGELFF. The CDR3 bases are TGCGCCAGCAGCCGAACCCTTTCCGGGGGGTCCCCCGGGGAGCTGTTTTTT. The full variable domain, completed using reference TRBV5-1 and TRBJ2-2, is KAGVTQTPRYLIKTRGQQVTLSCSPISGHRSVSWYQQTPGQGLQFLFEYFSETQRNKGNFPGRFSGRQFSNSRSEMNVSTLELGDSALYLCASSRTLSGGSPGELFFGEGSRLTVL.

The genes are TRBV7-2 and TRBJ1-2; possible D gene TRBD1, 5 bases. This CDR3 is built from 13 residues. The germline V gene has CDR1 SGHTA and CDR2 FQGNSA. V lost 1 base and J lost 8, with 11 bases in between. Here the CDR3 DNA reads TGTGCCAGCAGCTTAGAAGGAGCAGGGGGCTACACCTTC. Amino acid sequence: CASSLEGAGGYTF.

J is TRBJ2-5 and V is TRBV29-1; TRBD1 matches at 11 bases. The CDR3 covers 14 residues. Germline CDR1 and CDR2: SQVTM and ANQGSEA. Trimming took 3 bases from V and 5 from J; bases not matched to a gene: 5. In DNA, the CDR3 is TGCAGCGTTGATTGGACAGGGGGCGGCGAGACCCAGTACTTC. It yields the protein CSVDWTGGGETQYF. Full variable domain (rest looked up from reference TRBV29-1 and TRBJ2-5): SAVISQKPSRDICQRGTSLTIQCQVDSQVTMMFWYRQQPGQSLTLIATANQGSEATYESGFVIDKFPISRPNLTFSTLTVSNMSPEDSSIYLCSVDWTGGGETQYFGPGTRLLVL.

This chain joins TRBV4-3 and TRBJ2-1; a possible D gene is TRBD2 (5 bases). The CDR3 spans 15 residues. Trimming cost V 1 base and J 6 bases, with 13 bases left between them. Germline values: CDR1 LGHNA, CDR2 YSLEER. CDR3 nucleotides: TGCGCCAGCAGCCAAGGAGGACTTACCCTCAATGAGCAGTTCTTC. This encodes CASSQGGLTLNEQFF.

The chain links TRBV19 to TRBJ2-5; D tentatively reads TRBD1 or TRBD2 (5 bases each). V lost 8 bases, J lost 4 bases, and 14 bases lay in between. CDR3 length: 13 residues. The germline gives CDR1 LNHDA, CDR2 SQIVND (reference sequence). The CDR3 is CASSMQGAETQYF. The CDR3 DNA follows: TGTGCCAGTTCTATGCAGGGAGCAGAGACCCAGTACTTC.

The chain has TRBV7-2 and TRBJ2-1; D unresolved. CDR1 SGHTA and CDR2 FQGNSA come from the germline V gene. This CDR3 region has 12 residues. V was pared by 4 bases and J by 4 bases, with 5 bases between. The CDR3 nucleotides read TGTGCCAGCAGCTCTACTTACAATGAGCAGTTCTTC. Protein product: CASSSTYNEQFF.

This rearrangement joins TRBV2 to TRBJ1-2; no definite D call. The CDR3 sequence is 14 residues long. Germline-derived CDR1 and CDR2 are SNHLY and FYNNEI. V shed 7 bases and J shed 8 bases, with 20 bases lying between them. This chain's CDR3 is CASTLQSGSPGYTF. Here the CDR3 DNA reads TGTGCCAGCACCCTACAGAGCGGCTCACCCGGCTACACCTTC.

This clone showed up just once. The chain joins TRBV6-1 to TRBJ2-1, with D perhaps TRBD1 or TRBD2 (7 bases each). The CDR3 has 16 amino acids. Germline V gives CDR1 MNHNS, CDR2 SASEGT. With 4 bases removed from V and 9 bases from J, the gap between germline ends came to 22 bases. Here the CDR3 reads CASSGDRSRWGGEQFF. CDR3 nucleotide sequence: TGTGCCAGCAGTGGGGACAGATCCAGGTGGGGGGGTGAGCAGTTCTTC.

The chain recombines TRBV30 with TRBJ2-2; D call uncertain. This CDR3 region has 14 residues. Trimming cost V 6 bases and J 8 bases, with 19 bases left between them. The germline V gene encodes CDR1 GTSNPN and CDR2 SVGIG (reference sequence). The DNA of the CDR3 is TGTGCCTGCAGCTACGGGCTCCGAAGGGGGGAGCTGTTTTTT. Its translation is CACSYGLRRGELFF.

V gene TRBV6-5 combines with J gene TRBJ1-2; D is undetermined. The germline V gene encodes CDR1 MNHEY and CDR2 SVGAGI. The CDR3 contains 12 residues. Trimming took 5 bases from V and 8 from J, leaving 12 bases between them. The DNA of the CDR3 is TGTGCCAGCAGTGAACGTGTGGGCGGCTACACCTTC. Amino acids: CASSERVGGYTF.

The chain couples TRBV27 to TRBJ2-5; a weak D match, TRBD1 (6 bases). Trimming stripped 1 base from V and 4 bases from J, with 16 bases between. The CDR3 totals 16 residues. Germline assignment: CDR1 MNHEY and CDR2 SMNVEV (reference sequence). CDR3 DNA sequence: TGTGCCAGCAGTTTATACGCAGGGGACCCCCCAGAGACCCAGTACTTC. It yields the protein CASSLYAGDPPETQYF.